The following is a TCR beta chain sequence with its context. The source of the sample is a study of PD-L1 blockade in urothelial cancer. The time point denotes: peripheral blood 6 weeks after treatment start. V was pared by 0 bases and J by 5 bases, with 6 bases of the junction left unmatched. Germline CDR1 LNHNV, CDR2 YYDKDF (reference sequence). The CDR3 loop spans 16 amino acids. Sequencing was performed with immunoSEQ multiplex PCR; in TCRdb, only in-frame clones are kept and a portion is missing. The table lists 48,000 or so clones, 80% to 90% of them singletons, with around 9.1% in the top ten. The chain employs TRBV15 and TRBJ2-5; 10 bases map to TRBD1. The receptor was isolated from a man between 65 and 80 years old with urothelial cancer. The specimen was PBMCs, collected around atezolizumab (anti-PD-L1) treatment. The CDR3 sequence: CATSRDRGQGRETQYF. DNA for the CDR3: TGTGCCACCAGCAGAGATCGGGGACAGGGGAGGGAGACCCAGTACTTC. Complete variable domain (other parts from reference TRBV15 and TRBJ2-5): DAMVIQNPRYQVTQFGKPVTLSCSQTLNHNVMYWYQQKSSQAPKLLFHYYDKDFNNEADTPDNFQSRRPNTSFCFLDIRSPGLGDTAMYLCATSRDRGQGRETQYFGPGTRLLVL.